A single sample is the source of the 31 T cell receptor beta chains below, sequenced in a study of CD8+CD57+ T cells in acquired aplastic anemia (dated by TCRdb to the late 2010s). TCRdb shows the sequencer as Illumina HiSeq 2000. Genomic DNA served as template for TCR beta VDJ combination and CDR3 sequence profiling. The raw public reads went through TCRdb reprocessing: fastp at Q25, MiXCR clone calling, in-frame beta chains kept. CDR3 protein duplicates are merged, each entry listing the most common genes and DNA. The sample yields under 250,000 distinct CDR3 sequences; roughly 60% were counted once. The top ten constitute around 58% of the sample. Patients chosen for sequencing had shown expansion of CD8+CD57+ cells by flow cytometry. The sequencing input was sorted CD4+, CD8+, or CD8+CD57+ T cells (not recorded which) from PBMCs. These receptors originate from a human donor with aplastic anemia.

The rearrangement uses TRBV5-4 and TRBJ2-3, with a tentative D call TRBD1 (6 bases). The CDR3 contains 15 residues. Trimming cost V 0 bases and J 3 bases, with 11 bases left between them. CDR1 is SGHNT, CDR2 YYREEE, per germline (reference sequence). This chain's CDR3 is CASSLGGGRTDTQYF. CDR3 DNA: TGTGCCAGCAGCTTGGGAGGGGGACGGACAGATACGCAGTATTTT.

The chain joins TRBV5-1 to TRBJ2-5, with D perhaps matching TRBD1 (6 bases). V gave up 8 bases and J gave up 4 bases, with 15 bases separating them. The CDR3 has 13 residues. The germline gives CDR1 SGHRS, CDR2 YFSETQ. Here the CDR3 DNA reads TGCGCCAGTAATCAGGGGTGGGGAGAGACCCAGTACTTC. This encodes CASNQGWGETQYF.

This chain connects TRBV5-1 to TRBJ2-3, with D perhaps matching TRBD1 (6 bases). Germline CDR1 reads SGHRS; CDR2 reads YFSETQ. The CDR3 runs to 16 residues. V lost 6 bases and J lost 3, with 20 bases in between. The CDR3: CASNLGWGRETDTQYF. In DNA, the CDR3 is TGCGCCAGCAACCTAGGTTGGGGGCGTGAAACAGATACGCAGTATTTT.

This chain uses TRBV11-2 with TRBJ2-5; D is unresolved. Near its end, the DNA agrees better with TRBJ2-1, so the J call may be wrong. The CDR3 has 11 residues. In germline, CDR1 is SGHAT, CDR2 FQNNGV. The CDR3 loop reads CASSFSAEQFF. The CDR3 coding sequence is TGTGCCAGCAGCTTCTCAGCAGAGCAGTTCTTC.

The genes are TRBV14 and TRBJ1-5, with D unclear. Germline V lookup: CDR1 SGHDN, CDR2 FVKESK. The V gene lost 3 bases and the J gene lost 3 bases, with 6 bases spanning the gap. This CDR3 has 13 residues. The CDR3, as DNA: TGTGCCAGCAGCCATTCGGACAATCAGCCCCAGCATTTT. Amino acids: CASSHSDNQPQHF.

The chain is built from TRBV7-4 and TRBJ2-2; 7 bases are shared with TRBD1. The V and J ends lost 0 bases and 6 bases, in that order; junction bases with no gene match: 4. CDR1 and CDR2 (germline): SGHVT, SQSDAQ. This CDR3 is built from 15 residues. The chain's CDR3 is CASSLASTGPGELFF. The CDR3 nucleotides are TGTGCCAGCAGCTTAGCGTCGACAGGGCCCGGGGAGCTGTTTTTT.

This clonotype has only a few counts. Written as DNA, the CDR3 is TGTGCCATCAGTCAGGGGCACGAGCAGTACTTC. Amino acid sequence: CAISQGHEQYF. The chain recombines TRBV10-3 with TRBJ2-7; D is possibly TRBD1 (6 bases). The germline V and J ends were trimmed by 5 bases and 5 bases, with 7 bases remaining between them. Germline V gene sequence: CDR1 ENHRY, CDR2 SYGVKD. This CDR3 has 11 residues.

In DNA form, the CDR3 reads TGTGCCAGCAGCAAGGGACTAGCGGGGGGCCGGGAGACCCAGTACTTC. Its translation is CASSKGLAGGRETQYF. The V gene is TRBV14, the J gene TRBJ2-5, with 15 positions matching TRBD2. The CDR3 has 16 residues. V lost 5 bases, J lost 5 bases, and 6 bases stayed unmatched. In germline, CDR1 is SGHDN, CDR2 FVKESK. The entire variable domain, with the rest obtained from reference TRBV14 and TRBJ2-5, is as follows: EAGVTQFPSHSVIEKGQTVTLRCDPISGHDNLYWYRRVMGKEIKFLLHFVKESKQDESGMPNNRFLAERTGGTYSTLKVQPAELEDSGVYFCASSKGLAGGRETQYFGPGTRLLVL.

V is TRBV7-8 and J is TRBJ2-2; D gene uncertain. Germline CDR1 reads SGHVS; CDR2 reads FQNEAQ. Trimming took off 5 bases at V and 9 bases at J, with 10 bases between the two ends. The CDR3 length is 12 residues. DNA of the CDR3: TGTGCCAGCAGCCTGTGGGATAGGGAGCTGTTTTTT. The encoded protein is CASSLWDRELFF.

The sample holds many counts of this clonotype. This rearrangement joins TRBV5-1 to TRBJ1-2; weak D call: TRBD1 (5 bases). Germline V gives CDR1 SGHRS, CDR2 YFSETQ. The V end was cut by 1 base, the J end by 4 bases, with 11 bases between. This CDR3 is 14 amino acids long. DNA of the CDR3: TGCGCCAGCAGCTTGACGGGGCCAAGCTATGGCTACACCTTC. Translated: CASSLTGPSYGYTF. Full variable domain (missing parts from reference TRBV5-1 and TRBJ1-2): KAGVTQTPRYLIKTRGQQVTLSCSPISGHRSVSWYQQTPGQGLQFLFEYFSETQRNKGNFPGRFSGRQFSNSRSEMNVSTLELGDSALYLCASSLTGPSYGYTFGSGTRLTVV.

The rearrangement uses TRBV2 and TRBJ2-7; 9 positions match TRBD1. The V and J ends lost 7 bases and 7 bases, in that order; junction bases with no gene match: 11. Germline V gives CDR1 SNHLY, CDR2 FYNNEI. The CDR3 is made up of 14 amino acids. CDR3 sequence: CASISDRGSREQYF. CDR3 DNA sequence: TGTGCCAGCATATCGGACAGGGGAAGCCGGGAGCAGTACTTC.

This rearrangement joins TRBV7-8 to TRBJ2-7, with 12 bases lining up with TRBD1. V was clipped by 3 bases and J by 6 bases; unmatched bases: 6. Germline V lookup: CDR1 SGHVS, CDR2 FQNEAQ. The CDR3 loop spans 15 amino acids. CDR3 region: CASSLPGQGAGEQYF. The CDR3 bases are TGTGCCAGCAGCTTGCCGGGACAGGGGGCTGGCGAGCAGTACTTC. Full variable domain (outside the CDR3, taken from reference TRBV7-8 and TRBJ2-7): GAGVSQSPRYKVAKRGQDVALRCDPISGHVSLFWYQQALGQGPEFLTYFQNEAQLDKSGLPSDRFFAERPEGSVSTLKIQRTQQEDSAVYLCASSLPGQGAGEQYFGPGTRLTVT.

The chain joins TRBV24-1 to TRBJ2-5; D possibly corresponds to TRBD2 (6 bases). CDR1 and CDR2 from the germline V gene are KGHDR and SFDVKD. The V gene lost 2 bases and the J gene lost 4 bases, with 13 bases spanning the gap. The CDR3 covers 15 residues. CDR3 region: CATSDWRDGGETQYF. The CDR3 DNA reads TGTGCCACCAGTGATTGGCGGGACGGGGGAGAGACCCAGTACTTC.

The chain joins TRBV7-3 to TRBJ2-7; D is possibly TRBD1 or TRBD2 (5 bases each). The CDR3 consists of 13 residues. V shed 5 bases and J shed 1 base, with 9 bases lying between them. CDR1 and CDR2 from the germline V gene are SGHTA and FQGTGA. The CDR3 coding sequence is TGTGCCAGCAGCCGGGACGAATCCTACGAGCAGTACTTC. Its protein is CASSRDESYEQYF.

This clonotype was counted once. This chain connects TRBV9 to TRBJ2-7; 7 bases align to TRBD2. The germline CDR1 and CDR2 sequences are SGDLS and YYNGEE. This CDR3 is 18 amino acids long. V gave up 5 bases and J gave up 1 base; unmatched junction bases: 18. The chain's CDR3 is CASSNVVGGTDHSYEQYF. In nucleotides, the CDR3 is TGTGCCAGCAGTAACGTAGTCGGGGGGACGGACCATTCCTACGAGCAGTACTTC.

The chain carries TRBV7-9 and TRBJ2-2; no clear D gene. V was cut by 4 bases and J by 6 bases, with 9 bases left in between. CDR3 length: 13 residues. Germline CDR1 and CDR2: SEHNR and FQNEAQ (reference sequence). The CDR3 spells CASSSQTPGELFF. DNA for the CDR3: TGTGCCAGCAGCTCACAAACCCCCGGGGAGCTGTTTTTT.

The chain links TRBV20-1 to TRBJ1-4; D is unresolved. Trimming removed 2 bases from V and 6 bases from J, with 4 bases in between. Germline loops: CDR1 DFQATT, CDR2 SNEGSKA (reference sequence). CDR3 size: 11 residues. For the CDR3, the DNA is TGCAGTGCTAGATTGTATGAAAAACTGTTTTTT. Translating gives CSARLYEKLFF.

The V gene is TRBV2, the J gene TRBJ2-7, with D perhaps matching TRBD1 or TRBD2 (5 bases each). CDR1 and CDR2 from the germline V gene are SNHLY and FYNNEI. V lost 9 bases and J lost 9, with 24 bases in between. The CDR3 has 14 amino acids. The CDR3 region is CASGIGTHNVGQYF. The CDR3 DNA sequence: TGTGCCAGTGGCATTGGGACCCACAATGTTGGGCAGTACTTC.

This chain links TRBV13 with TRBJ2-7; 8 positions agree with TRBD2. V was clipped by 6 bases and J by 5 bases; unmatched bases: 18. CDR3 length equals 17 residues. Germline V gives CDR1 PRHDT, CDR2 FYEKMQ (reference sequence). The CDR3 bases are TGTGCCAGCAGAACCGCCCTGGCCAGCGGGGGCGACGACGAGCAGTACTTC. Its protein product is CASRTALASGGDDEQYF.

The rearrangement joins TRBV20-1 to TRBJ2-7; 9 bases are shared with TRBD2. The CDR3 has 15 residues. Germline V gene data show CDR1 as DFQATT and CDR2 as SNEGSKA (reference sequence). Unmatched junction bases numbered 5, after V lost 1 base and J lost 1 base. In DNA form, the CDR3 reads TGCAGTGCTAGAGCGGCTAGCGGGGATTCCTACGAGCAGTACTTC. Encoded protein: CSARAASGDSYEQYF.

The gene calls are TRBV9 and TRBJ2-2; unclear D gene. CDR1 and CDR2 from the germline V gene are SGDLS and YYNGEE. The length of the CDR3 is 14 residues. Trimming took 3 bases from V and 6 from J, leaving 12 bases between them. DNA for the CDR3: TGTGCCAGCAGCGCCTGTGTCGGTCCCGGGGAGCTGTTTTTT. Encoded protein: CASSACVGPGELFF.

This chain uses TRBV29-1 with TRBJ1-2; no clear D gene. Germline CDR1 is SQVTM and CDR2 is ANQGSEA. Trimming took 2 bases from V and 6 from J, leaving 7 bases between them. This CDR3 contains 11 residues. The DNA for the CDR3 is TGCAGCGTTGAACTACTGCATGGCTACACCTTC. As protein: CSVELLHGYTF.

This clonotype is a singleton in its sample. CDR3 in DNA: TGTGCCATCAGTGAGTCGGACAGGGACAATGAGCAGTTCTTC. This gives the protein CAISESDRDNEQFF. V gene TRBV10-3 combines with J gene TRBJ2-1; 8 bases are a match to TRBD1. Germline CDR1 is ENHRY and CDR2 is SYGVKD. Germline trimming cut 0 bases from V and 5 bases from J; bases unmatched to any gene: 0. The CDR3 runs to 14 residues.

This clonotype showed up just a few times. This chain connects TRBV19 to TRBJ2-7, with D perhaps matching TRBD2 (5 bases). The V and J ends lost 5 bases and 1 base respectively, with 15 bases between them. From germline, CDR1 is LNHDA and CDR2 SQIVND (reference sequence). There are 15 residues in the CDR3. The DNA for the CDR3 is TGTGCCAGTAGTGAGAGAGGCGGGTTATCCTACGAGCAGTACTTC. Amino acids: CASSERGGLSYEQYF.

This clonotype was seen a few times. This chain uses TRBV7-2 with TRBJ2-7; D perhaps matches TRBD1 (5 bases). Trimming stripped 0 bases from V and 5 bases from J, with 11 bases between. The germline V gene encodes CDR1 SGHTA and CDR2 FQGNSA. This CDR3 has 14 residues. CDR3 in amino acids: CASSLASRVNEQYF. For the CDR3, the DNA is TGTGCCAGCAGCTTAGCCAGCAGGGTTAACGAGCAGTACTTC.

This chain uses TRBV7-3 with TRBJ1-2, with D unresolved. There are 13 residues in the CDR3. V lost 1 base to trimming and J lost 2 bases, with 5 bases between them. Germline V lookup: CDR1 SGHTA, CDR2 FQGTGA. CDR3 region: CASSLNPNYGYTF. The CDR3 bases are TGTGCCAGCAGCTTAAACCCGAACTATGGCTACACCTTC. The full variable domain, with the rest looked up from reference TRBV7-3 and TRBJ1-2, is GAGVSQTPSNKVTEKGKYVELRCDPISGHTALYWYRQSLGQGPEFLIYFQGTGAADDSGLPNDRFFAVRPEGSVSTLKIQRTERGDSAVYLCASSLNPNYGYTFGSGTRLTVV.

This clonotype appeared many times. Germline and junction disagree at one end, which may indicate a read error. The chain couples TRBV9 to TRBJ1-1, with D uncertain. Looked up from germline, CDR1 is SGDLS and CDR2 is YYNGEE. CDR3 length: 12 residues. The chain's CDR3 is CASSVGTSFRAF. The DNA for the CDR3 is TGTGCCAGCAGCGTGGGCACCTCTTTTCGCGCATTT. Full variable domain (missing parts from reference TRBV9 and TRBJ1-1): DSGVTQTPKHLITATGQRVTLRCSPRSGDLSVYWYQQSLDQGLQFLIQYYNGEERAKGNILERFSAQQFPDLHSELNLSSLELGDSALYFCASSVGTSFRAFGQGTRLTVV.

This clonotype was counted a single time. One junction end does not reproduce the germline sequence, and a read error may be involved. The chain is built from TRBV2 and TRBJ2-5; either TRBD1 or TRBD2 may fit D (5 bases each). CDR1 is SNHLY, CDR2 FYNNEI, per germline. This CDR3 has 13 amino acids. The DNA for the CDR3 is TGTGCCAGCAGTGTGGCGGTAGGGGTACGAGGGGACTTC. This translates into CASSVAVGVRGDF.

This sequence joins TRBV4-3 and TRBJ2-7; possible D gene TRBD1, 5 bases. Looked up from germline, CDR1 is LGHNA and CDR2 is YSLEER. Trimming took 6 bases from V and 3 from J, leaving 18 bases between them. CDR3 length equals 15 residues. CDR3 residues: CASSQGVAAYYEQYF. CDR3 DNA: TGCGCCAGCAGTCAGGGCGTGGCAGCGTACTACGAGCAGTACTTC.

V usage is TRBV7-3 and J usage is TRBJ2-2, with TRBD1 matching 7 bases. The CDR3 sequence is 13 residues long. Trimming at V came to 5 bases and at J to 7 bases, leaving 4 bases not matched to a gene. The germline gives CDR1 SGHTA, CDR2 FQGTGA. CDR3 in DNA: TGTGCCAGCAGCCAGGGGGTAAACGGGGAGCTGTTTTTT. Translated, it gives CASSQGVNGELFF.

This clonotype has only a few counts. This rearrangement joins TRBV7-2 to TRBJ1-5; no firm D call. The germline V and J ends were trimmed by 5 bases and 0 bases, with 5 bases remaining between them. The CDR3 is made up of 13 amino acids. The germline CDR1 and CDR2 sequences are SGHTA and FQGNSA. The CDR3 region is CASSTNSNQPQHF. The CDR3 coding sequence is TGTGCCAGCAGCACAAATAGCAATCAGCCCCAGCATTTT.